Listed here is a single T cell receptor beta chain. Its specificity is not known. V lost 6 bases and J lost 6, with 9 bases in between. Germline CDR1 and CDR2: MDHEN and SYDVKM. This CDR3 has 13 residues. MiXCR, run by TCRdb on the 5' RACE reads, gives a single entry per CDR3 protein. Counted here are approximately 500,000 distinct CDR3 sequences, nearly 15% occurring once; the ten biggest clones make up roughly 0.42%. The data are from a study of identical twins. Whole-study findings and limits: Carriage of fewer insertions was seen in abundant cord blood beta clonotypes, whereas memory repertoires showed none.

These data were likewise used in another study, on yellow fever vaccine responses in identical twins.

The sample was CD4+ T cells sorted from blood. The chain has TRBV28 and TRBJ1-6; D is ambiguous. This clonotype originated in a woman under 30 in good health. The CDR3 spells CASSDSINSPLHF. The CDR3 DNA is TGTGCCAGCAGCGATTCTATTAATTCACCCCTCCACTTT.